These 14 T cell receptor beta chains originate from one sample sequenced in a study of T cells in Graves' hyperthyroidism and ophthalmopathy. From RNA transcripts, TCR beta CDR3 regions were amplified. The TCR CDR3 first-round RT-PCR relied on the HTBI primer set. Via MiXCR, TCRdb re-called the multiplex PCR reads, giving one row per CDR3 protein. The sample contains about 560,000 distinct CDR3 sequences, approximately 14% of which appear only once. Sequenced sample: blood. The receptors come from a woman in her thirties or forties with Graves' hyperthyroidism.

The chain links TRBV7-9 to TRBJ2-1, with 10 bases that match TRBD1. Looked up from germline, CDR1 is SEHNR and CDR2 is FQNEAQ (reference sequence). This CDR3 region has 15 residues. V gave up 5 bases and J gave up 7 bases; unmatched junction bases: 8. The CDR3 DNA follows: TGTGCCAGCAGCATTTTCCGGGACAGGGGTAATGAGCAGTTCTTC. Encoded protein: CASSIFRDRGNEQFF.

This clonotype has at least ten counts. The V and J genes are TRBV2 and TRBJ1-1; TRBD1 aligns across 8 bases. Trimming at V came to 6 bases and at J to 7 bases, leaving 4 bases not matched to a gene. Germline CDR1 and CDR2: SNHLY and FYNNEI. The CDR3 runs to 12 residues. The CDR3 is CASSPDRGEAFF. CDR3 DNA sequence: TGTGCCAGCAGCCCCGACAGGGGTGAAGCTTTCTTT.

V usage is TRBV6-1 and J usage is TRBJ2-1; 7 nucleotides line up with TRBD1. J was trimmed by 10 bases and V by 8 bases; bases with no gene match: 5. The germline CDR1 and CDR2 sequences are MNHNS and SASEGT. This CDR3 spans 11 amino acids. CDR3 coding DNA: TGTGCCAGCGAGACAGGGTACGAGCAGTTCTTC. Translated: CASETGYEQFF.

In its sample, this clonotype was seen many times. The V call is TRBV11-3, the J call TRBJ2-3, with D hard to call. The germline CDR1 and CDR2 sequences are SGHNT and YENEEA. The CDR3 extends over 15 amino acids. The V end lost 6 bases, the J end lost 0 bases, and 13 bases lay between the germline ends. CDR3 nucleotide sequence: TGTGCCAGCAGACCCCGAAGGATTAGCACAGATACGCAGTATTTT. Its protein product is CASRPRRISTDTQYF.

This clonotype was found a few times. The chain carries TRBV7-8 and TRBJ2-2; D not certain. The V end was cut by 8 bases, the J end by 4 bases, with 20 bases between. This CDR3 spans 16 amino acids. Germline V gives CDR1 SGHVS, CDR2 FQNEAQ. Here the CDR3 reads CASLEDESSFTGELFF. The CDR3 DNA reads TGTGCCAGCCTAGAGGACGAATCCAGTTTCACCGGGGAGCTGTTTTTT.

This clonotype was recorded at least ten times. The chain is built from TRBV10-2 and TRBJ2-3; 9 positions agree with TRBD2. Germline V gene data show CDR1 as WSHSY and CDR2 as SAAADI. V trimming: 0 bases; J trimming: 1 base; junction bases outside the gene matches: 5. This CDR3 has 17 amino acids. CDR3 in DNA: TGCGCCAGCAGTGAGTCTGGCCCTAGCGGGGGCACAGATACGCAGTATTTT. It codes for CASSESGPSGGTDTQYF.

The rearrangement links TRBV25-1 to TRBJ2-3, with a possible D match to TRBD2 (6 bases). Germline V gives CDR1 MGHDK, CDR2 SYGVNS. The germline V and J ends were trimmed by 8 bases and 9 bases, with 12 bases remaining between them. This CDR3 comprises 11 residues. CDR3: CASGTGETQYF. CDR3 DNA: TGTGCCAGCGGTACGGGGGAAACGCAGTATTTT.

In its sample, this clonotype was seen many times. The rearrangement joins TRBV12-3 or TRBV12-4 to TRBJ2-5, with 11 bases lining up with TRBD1. V trimming: 4 bases; J trimming: 5 bases; junction bases outside the gene matches: 6. The CDR3 has 15 amino acids. CDR3 DNA: TGTGCCAGCAGTTCAACCGGGACAGGGGGGGAGACCCAGTACTTC. Translated: CASSSTGTGGETQYF.

The chain joins TRBV9 to TRBJ2-5, with 9 bases aligning to TRBD2. V shed 1 base, J shed 3 bases, and the junction held 4 bases outside the gene matches. The germline CDR1 and CDR2 sequences are SGDLS and YYNGEE. This CDR3 contains 15 residues. The CDR3 spells CASSVSAGGEETQYF. The CDR3 bases are TGTGCCAGCAGCGTATCAGCGGGAGGCGAAGAGACCCAGTACTTC.

This clonotype was counted between two and nine times. This chain uses TRBV29-1 with TRBJ2-2; D remains unclear. V lost 7 bases and J lost 5, with 8 bases in between. CDR3 size: 11 residues. Germline CDR1 SQVTM, CDR2 ANQGSEA. For the CDR3, the DNA is TGCAGCGGTTCCAAGACCGGGGAGCTGTTTTTT. This codes for CSGSKTGELFF.

In its sample, this clonotype was seen many times. V is TRBV28 and J is TRBJ2-5; the match to TRBD2 covers 7 bases. The V gene end was trimmed by 7 bases and the J gene end by 5 bases; junction bases not matched to a gene: 16. The CDR3 extends over 16 amino acids. The germline gives CDR1 MDHEN, CDR2 SYDVKM. CDR3 nucleotide sequence: TGTGCCAGCACTACGGACGGGAGGTCGCCGCGGGAGACCCAGTACTTC. This codes for CASTTDGRSPRETQYF.

In this sample, this clonotype turned up many times. This chain uses TRBV12-3 or TRBV12-4 with TRBJ2-6; 7 nucleotides align to TRBD1. This CDR3 spans 15 amino acids. Unmatched junction bases numbered 2, after V lost 4 bases and J lost 2 bases. The CDR3: CASSYTGAGANVLTF. CDR3 sequence (DNA): TGTGCCAGCAGTTACACAGGGGCTGGGGCCAACGTCCTGACTTTC.

This clonotype was seen repeatedly, ten times or more. The chain recombines TRBV5-1 with TRBJ2-7; 12 bases match TRBD2. CDR1 and CDR2 from the germline V gene are SGHRS and YFSETQ. Trimming took 5 bases from V and 3 from J; bases not matched to a gene: 0. The CDR3 is 13 residues long. The CDR3 DNA follows: TGCGCCAGCAGGGGACTAGCGGGCTACGAGCAGTACTTC. It is translated as CASRGLAGYEQYF.

This clonotype was picked up many times. The CDR3 here is CASSSTQDRSYEQYF. The CDR3 nucleotides are TGTGCCAGCAGCTCGACACAGGACCGCTCCTACGAGCAGTACTTC. This chain uses TRBV11-2 with TRBJ2-7, with D tentatively TRBD1 (5 bases). The V and J ends lost 4 bases and 0 bases respectively, with 13 bases between them. The CDR3 length is 15 residues. In germline, CDR1 is SGHAT, CDR2 FQNNGV.